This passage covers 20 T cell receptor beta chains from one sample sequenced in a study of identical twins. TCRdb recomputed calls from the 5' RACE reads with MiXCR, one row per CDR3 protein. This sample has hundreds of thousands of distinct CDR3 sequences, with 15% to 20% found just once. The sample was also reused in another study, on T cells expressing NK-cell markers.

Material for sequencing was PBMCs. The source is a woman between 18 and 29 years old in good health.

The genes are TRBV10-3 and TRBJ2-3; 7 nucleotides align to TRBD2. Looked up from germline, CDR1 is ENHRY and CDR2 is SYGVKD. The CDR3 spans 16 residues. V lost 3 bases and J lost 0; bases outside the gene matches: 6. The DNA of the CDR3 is TGTGCCATCAGTGATGCAAGCGGGATTAGCACAGATACGCAGTATTTT. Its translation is CAISDASGISTDTQYF.

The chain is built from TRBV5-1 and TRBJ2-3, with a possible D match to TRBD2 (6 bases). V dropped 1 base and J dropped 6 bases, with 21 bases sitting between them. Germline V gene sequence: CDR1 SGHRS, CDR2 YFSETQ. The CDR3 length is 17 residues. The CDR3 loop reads CASSLLNSGSDADTQYF. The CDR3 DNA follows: TGCGCCAGCAGCTTGTTAAATAGCGGATCGGACGCGGATACGCAGTATTTT.

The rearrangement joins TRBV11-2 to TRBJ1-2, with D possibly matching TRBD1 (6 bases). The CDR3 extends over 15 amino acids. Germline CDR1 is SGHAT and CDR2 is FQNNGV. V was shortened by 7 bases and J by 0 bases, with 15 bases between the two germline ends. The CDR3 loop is CASNKVQGSNYGYTF. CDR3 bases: TGTGCCAGCAACAAAGTACAGGGTTCTAACTATGGCTACACCTTC.

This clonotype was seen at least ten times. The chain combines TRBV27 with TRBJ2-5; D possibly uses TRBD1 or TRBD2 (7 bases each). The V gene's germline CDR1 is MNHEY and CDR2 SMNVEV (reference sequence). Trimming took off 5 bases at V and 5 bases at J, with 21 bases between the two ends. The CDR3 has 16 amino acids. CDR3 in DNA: TGTGCCAGCAGTCCCTTGGGGAGGGGGCAAGGGGAGACCCAGTACTTC. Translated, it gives CASSPLGRGQGETQYF.

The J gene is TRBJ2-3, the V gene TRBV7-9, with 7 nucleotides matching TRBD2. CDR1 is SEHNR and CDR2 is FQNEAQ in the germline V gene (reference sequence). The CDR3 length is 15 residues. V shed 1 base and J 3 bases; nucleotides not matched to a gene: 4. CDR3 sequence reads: CASSLELATTDTQYF. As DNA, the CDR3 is TGTGCCAGCAGCTTAGAACTAGCGACTACAGATACGCAGTATTTT. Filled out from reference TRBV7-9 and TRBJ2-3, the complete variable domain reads DTGVSQNPRHKITKRGQNVTFRCDPISEHNRLYWYRQTLGQGPEFLTYFQNEAQLEKSRLLSDRFSAERPKGSFSTLEIQRTEQGDSAMYLCASSLELATTDTQYFGPGTRLTVL.

The CDR3 sequence: CASSLRTLGDEQFF. The CDR3 DNA reads TGCGCCAGCAGCCTAAGGACCCTGGGGGATGAGCAGTTCTTC. V gene TRBV4-3 combines with J gene TRBJ2-1, with D perhaps given as TRBD1 or TRBD2 (5 bases each). CDR3 size: 14 residues. CDR1 is LGHNA and CDR2 is YSLEER in the germline V gene. Between the trimmed V and J ends, which lost 4 bases and 8 bases, there was a span of 15 bases.

The CDR3 DNA reads as TGTGCCAGCAGCCACCCCTTCGAAGAGACCCAGTACTTC. This encodes CASSHPFEETQYF. V gene TRBV3-1 combines with J gene TRBJ2-5; D gene uncertain. The CDR3 is 13 residues long. The V gene's germline CDR1 is LGHDT and CDR2 YNNKEL (reference sequence). V gave up 3 bases and J gave up 3 bases, with 8 bases separating them.

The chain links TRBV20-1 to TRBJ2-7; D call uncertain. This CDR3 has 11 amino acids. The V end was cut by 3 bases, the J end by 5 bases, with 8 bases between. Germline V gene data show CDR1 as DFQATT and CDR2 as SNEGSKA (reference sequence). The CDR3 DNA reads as TGCAGTGCTAGGGGGTTCAACGAGCAGTACTTC. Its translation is CSARGFNEQYF.

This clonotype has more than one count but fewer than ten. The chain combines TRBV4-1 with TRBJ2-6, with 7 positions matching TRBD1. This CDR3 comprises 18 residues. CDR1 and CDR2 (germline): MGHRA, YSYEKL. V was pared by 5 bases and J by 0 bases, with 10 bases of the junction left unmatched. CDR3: CASSARDRTLSGANVLTF. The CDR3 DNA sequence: TGCGCCAGCAGCGCCCGGGACAGAACCCTCTCTGGGGCCAACGTCCTGACTTTC.

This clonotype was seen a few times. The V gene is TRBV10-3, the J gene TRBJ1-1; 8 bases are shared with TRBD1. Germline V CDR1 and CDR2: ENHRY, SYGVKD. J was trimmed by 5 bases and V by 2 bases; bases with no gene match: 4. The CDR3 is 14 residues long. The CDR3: CAISEGTGRTEAFF. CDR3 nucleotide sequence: TGTGCCATCAGTGAGGGGACAGGCAGAACTGAAGCTTTCTTT.

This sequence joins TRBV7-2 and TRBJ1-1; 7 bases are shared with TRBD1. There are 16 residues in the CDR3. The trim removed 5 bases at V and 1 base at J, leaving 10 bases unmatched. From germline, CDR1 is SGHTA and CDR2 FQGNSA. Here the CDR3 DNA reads TGTGCCAGCAGCCCGCAGGGGGGGCGAAGGAACACTGAAGCTTTCTTT. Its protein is CASSPQGGRRNTEAFF.

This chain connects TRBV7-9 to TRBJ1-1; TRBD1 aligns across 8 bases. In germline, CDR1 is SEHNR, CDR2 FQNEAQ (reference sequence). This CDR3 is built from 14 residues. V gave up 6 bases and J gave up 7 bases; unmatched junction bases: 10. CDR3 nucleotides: TGTGCCAGCAGTTTGGAGACAGGGGACGGTGAAGCTTTCTTT. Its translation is CASSLETGDGEAFF.

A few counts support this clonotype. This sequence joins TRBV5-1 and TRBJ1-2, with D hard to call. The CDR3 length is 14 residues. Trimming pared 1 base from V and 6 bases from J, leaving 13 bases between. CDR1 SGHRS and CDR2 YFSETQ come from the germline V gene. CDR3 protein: CASSLPDVGDGYTF. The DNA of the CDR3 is TGCGCCAGCAGCTTGCCTGACGTCGGAGATGGCTACACCTTC.

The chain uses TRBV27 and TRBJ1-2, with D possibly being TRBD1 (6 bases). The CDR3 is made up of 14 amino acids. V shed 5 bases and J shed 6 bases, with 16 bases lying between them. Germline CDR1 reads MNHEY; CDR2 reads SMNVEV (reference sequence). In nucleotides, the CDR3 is TGTGCCAGCAGTCTAACCAGGGGAAACCATGGCTACACCTTC. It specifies CASSLTRGNHGYTF.

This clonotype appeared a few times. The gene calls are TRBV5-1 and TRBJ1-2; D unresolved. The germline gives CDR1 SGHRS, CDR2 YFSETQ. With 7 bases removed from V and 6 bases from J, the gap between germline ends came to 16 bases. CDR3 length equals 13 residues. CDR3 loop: CASGSLAGDGYTF. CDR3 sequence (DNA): TGCGCCAGCGGAAGTCTTGCGGGAGATGGCTACACCTTC. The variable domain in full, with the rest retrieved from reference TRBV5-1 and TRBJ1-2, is KAGVTQTPRYLIKTRGQQVTLSCSPISGHRSVSWYQQTPGQGLQFLFEYFSETQRNKGNFPGRFSGRQFSNSRSEMNVSTLELGDSALYLCASGSLAGDGYTFGSGTRLTVV.

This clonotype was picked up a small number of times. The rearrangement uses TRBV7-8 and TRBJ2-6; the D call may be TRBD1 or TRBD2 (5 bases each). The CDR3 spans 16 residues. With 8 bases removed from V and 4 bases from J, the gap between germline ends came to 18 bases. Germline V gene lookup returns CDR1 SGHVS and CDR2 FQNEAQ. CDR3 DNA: TGTGCCAGCGCCGAGAATGAGGGGCTGGGGGCCAACGTCCTGACTTTC. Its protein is CASAENEGLGANVLTF.

This chain's CDR3 is CASSFGTARDLFF. CDR3 sequence (DNA): TGTGCCAGCAGTTTCGGGACGGCCCGAGATCTGTTTTTT. This chain uses TRBV12-3 or TRBV12-4 with TRBJ1-4; possible D gene TRBD1, 5 bases. The V end was cut by 3 bases, the J end by 14 bases, with 16 bases between. The CDR3 consists of 13 residues.

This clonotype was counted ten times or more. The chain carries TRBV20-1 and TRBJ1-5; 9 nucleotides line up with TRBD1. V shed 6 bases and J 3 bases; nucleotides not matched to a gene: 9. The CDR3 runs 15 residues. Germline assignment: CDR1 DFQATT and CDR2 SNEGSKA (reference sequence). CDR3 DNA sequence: TGCAGTGCAGAAAGGGGACAGGGTAACAATCAGCCCCAGCATTTT. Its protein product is CSAERGQGNNQPQHF.

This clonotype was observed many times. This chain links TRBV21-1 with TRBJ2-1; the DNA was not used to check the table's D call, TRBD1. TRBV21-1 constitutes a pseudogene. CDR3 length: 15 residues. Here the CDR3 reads CASSKGTETGMEQFF. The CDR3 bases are TGTGCCAGCAGCAAAGGCACGGAAACAGGGATGGAACAGTTCTTC.

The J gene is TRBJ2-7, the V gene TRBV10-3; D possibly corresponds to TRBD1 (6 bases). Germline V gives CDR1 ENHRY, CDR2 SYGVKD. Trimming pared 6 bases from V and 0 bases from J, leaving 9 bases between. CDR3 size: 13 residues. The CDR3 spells CAIRSGDSYEQYF. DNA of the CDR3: TGTGCCATCAGGTCAGGGGACTCCTACGAGCAGTACTTC.